The 14 T cell receptor beta chains below all came from one sample that was sequenced in a study of shared clonotypes between healthy human individuals. TCRdb's table, derived via immunoSEQ multiplex PCR, lists solely in-frame clones and lacks some. The table includes over 850,000 clones, about 84% detected once. The specimen sequenced was memory CD4+ T cells from PBMCs. Subset meaning: CD45RA-negative fraction. The receptors shown here come from a man between 18 and 35 years old in good health. Some clones in this sample may be carry-over from other donors' samples.

Regarding this clone: Different DNA sequences within this sample yield the same CDR3. The gene calls are TRBV7-9 and TRBJ2-1; 11 nucleotides agree with TRBD2. This CDR3 is 15 amino acids long. The V gene's germline CDR1 is SEHNR and CDR2 FQNEAQ (reference sequence). After removal of 3 bases from V and 2 bases from J, the junction contained 0 bases not matched to a gene. CDR3 loop: CASSLTSGTYNEQFF. The CDR3 DNA is TGTGCCAGCAGCTTGACTAGCGGGACCTACAATGAGCAGTTCTTC.

The V gene is TRBV28, the J gene TRBJ2-7; D ambiguous. V dropped 2 bases and J dropped 2 bases, with 7 bases sitting between them. CDR1 is MDHEN and CDR2 is SYDVKM in the germline V gene. The CDR3 has 13 residues. The CDR3 loop reads CASSLPPAYEQYF. CDR3 sequence (DNA): TGTGCCAGCAGTTTACCTCCGGCCTACGAGCAGTACTTC.

The rearrangement joins TRBV6-5 to TRBJ2-3; 7 positions match TRBD2. Germline V gives CDR1 MNHEY, CDR2 SVGAGI. The V and J ends lost 6 bases and 5 bases, in that order; junction bases with no gene match: 11. CDR3 length: 15 amino acids. The chain's CDR3 is CASSISLADEDTQYF. The CDR3 nucleotides read TGTGCCAGCAGCATCTCCCTAGCGGACGAAGATACGCAGTATTTT.

V and J are TRBV6-1 and TRBJ2-7; D is perhaps TRBD1 (5 bases). The CDR3 runs 13 residues. The V and J ends lost 8 bases and 0 bases respectively, with 11 bases between them. The germline V gene has CDR1 MNHNS and CDR2 SASEGT. The CDR3 here is CASGAQSSYEQYF. CDR3 sequence (DNA): TGTGCCAGCGGGGCTCAGAGCTCCTACGAGCAGTACTTC.

This clone was seen only once. The CDR3 nucleotides read TGTGCCAGCAGCCGGGCAGGCCAGAGTCCCTACAATGAGCAGTTCTTC. Translated: CASSRAGQSPYNEQFF. The gene calls are TRBV5-4 and TRBJ2-1; D is undetermined. V lost 4 bases, J lost 2 bases, and 16 bases lay in between. This CDR3 contains 16 residues. Germline CDR1 reads SGHNT; CDR2 reads YYREEE (reference sequence).

The chain joins TRBV7-8 to TRBJ1-1; D unresolved. This CDR3 is 14 amino acids long. CDR1 and CDR2 (germline): SGHVS, FQNEAQ. Trimming pared 1 base from V and 3 bases from J, leaving 9 bases between. The CDR3 reads CASSLGQLYTEAFF. Written as DNA, the CDR3 is TGTGCCAGCAGCTTAGGGCAGCTTTACACTGAAGCTTTCTTT.

CDR3: CASNRGEDYGYTF. DNA for the CDR3: TGTGCCAGTAACAGGGGAGAGGACTATGGCTACACCTTC. The V and J genes are TRBV28 and TRBJ1-2; 7 nucleotides match TRBD1. Trimming took 9 bases from V and 3 from J; bases not matched to a gene: 7. Germline V CDR1 and CDR2: MDHEN, SYDVKM. The CDR3 is made up of 13 amino acids.

The genes are TRBV2 and TRBJ1-1; D gene unclear. The CDR3 runs 13 residues. The V and J ends lost 3 bases and 3 bases respectively, with 8 bases between them. Germline V gene data show CDR1 as SNHLY and CDR2 as FYNNEI. CDR3 nucleotides: TGTGCCAGCAGTGAGGGCACTTACACTGAAGCTTTCTTT. Its protein product is CASSEGTYTEAFF.

The sample holds a few counts of this clone. The chain links TRBV9 to TRBJ2-2; 11 bases map to TRBD2. J was trimmed by 1 base and V by 0 bases; bases with no gene match: 2. Germline CDR1 SGDLS, CDR2 YYNGEE. The CDR3 is 17 residues long. The CDR3 is CASSVGLAGMNTGELFF. The CDR3 nucleotides are TGTGCCAGCAGCGTAGGACTAGCGGGGATGAACACCGGGGAGCTGTTTTTT.

The chain combines TRBV28 with TRBJ1-2; TRBD1 is a possible D gene (6 bases). CDR3 length: 14 residues. The germline CDR1 and CDR2 sequences are MDHEN and SYDVKM. V lost 2 bases to trimming and J lost 4 bases, with 11 bases between them. CDR3: CASSLDRTIYGYTF. Here the CDR3 DNA reads TGTGCCAGCAGTTTAGACAGGACGATCTATGGCTACACCTTC.

This sequence joins TRBV2 and TRBJ2-3, with 8 bases fitting TRBD1. With 10 bases clipped from V and 3 bases from J, the junction kept 6 bases outside the gene matches. The CDR3 runs 13 residues. The V gene's germline CDR1 is SNHLY and CDR2 FYNNEI. The CDR3 here is CATQGAGTDTQYF. DNA of the CDR3: TGTGCCACCCAGGGGGCTGGAACAGATACGCAGTATTTT. Full variable domain (missing parts from reference TRBV2 and TRBJ2-3): EPEVTQTPSHQVTQMGQEVILRCVPISNHLYFYWYRQILGQKVEFLVSFYNNEISEKSEIFDDQFSVERPDGSNFTLKIRSTKLEDSAMYFCATQGAGTDTQYFGPGTRLTVL.

This clone was seen a handful of times. The same CDR3 is also encoded by other DNA sequences in this sample. The rearrangement uses TRBV5-1 and TRBJ2-7; 10 bases fit TRBD1. The length of the CDR3 is 14 residues. The V segment lost 0 bases and the J segment 3 bases; nucleotides outside the gene matches: 0. Looked up from germline, CDR1 is SGHRS and CDR2 is YFSETQ. The CDR3 DNA reads TGCGCCAGCAGCTTGGGGGACAGGGGCTACGAGCAGTACTTC. Amino acids: CASSLGDRGYEQYF. Full variable domain (outside the CDR3, taken from reference TRBV5-1 and TRBJ2-7): KAGVTQTPRYLIKTRGQQVTLSCSPISGHRSVSWYQQTPGQGLQFLFEYFSETQRNKGNFPGRFSGRQFSNSRSEMNVSTLELGDSALYLCASSLGDRGYEQYFGPGTRLTVT.

V gene TRBV7-2 combines with J gene TRBJ2-7; 7 nucleotides match TRBD2. Germline V gene lookup returns CDR1 SGHTA and CDR2 FQGNSA. V was pared by 2 bases and J by 4 bases, with 8 bases of the junction left unmatched. CDR3 length equals 15 residues. The CDR3 region has the DNA TGTGCCAGCAGCTTATGGGTGACTAGCTGGTACGAGCAGTACTTC. Translating it yields CASSLWVTSWYEQYF.

This chain links TRBV7-9 with TRBJ2-3; D gene ambiguous. The length of the CDR3 is 11 residues. Deletions cut 1 base from V and 13 bases from J, with 9 bases between. Per germline, CDR1 SEHNR and CDR2 FQNEAQ (reference sequence). The CDR3 spells CASSLGSTKYF. The CDR3 nucleotides are TGTGCCAGCAGCTTAGGGTCTACAAAGTATTTT.